The 8 T cell receptor beta chains below all came from one sample that was sequenced in a study of radiation and T cells in renal cell carcinoma. Some clones are missing from TCRdb's copy, which holds only in-frame ones; the method was immunoSEQ multiplex PCR. This table holds 130,000 to 150,000 clones, 86% found once. Time point here: blood 4 weeks post-SBRT, at nephrectomy. Treatment: 15 Gy SBRT to primary tumor, nephrectomy 4 weeks later. The material sequenced was blood, taken from a patient whose treatment included radiotherapy and nephrectomy. These receptors all come from a woman aged 45-59 years with renal cell carcinoma.

The chain has TRBV18 and TRBJ2-2; perhaps TRBD1 as D (5 bases). This CDR3 comprises 15 residues. Trimming took 1 base from V and 4 from J, leaving 10 bases between them. CDR1 and CDR2 (germline): KGHSH, LQKENI. CDR3 nucleotides: TGTGCCAGCTCACCACGGCAGGGTGGCACCGGGGAGCTGTTTTTT. Its translation is CASSPRQGGTGELFF.

This clone was seen once. The chain combines TRBV4-1 with TRBJ2-7, with D maybe TRBD1 (6 bases). Germline CDR1 and CDR2: MGHRA and YSYEKL. The CDR3 is made up of 17 amino acids. Trimming cost V 1 base and J 3 bases, with 19 bases left between them. In DNA, the CDR3 is TGCGCCAGCAGCCAAGGGGTTAGGACAGCCGATTACTACGAGCAGTACTTC. Its translation is CASSQGVRTADYYEQYF.

This sequence joins TRBV5-4 and TRBJ2-3, with D perhaps assigned TRBD1 or TRBD2 (5 bases each). V lost 1 base to trimming and J lost 0 bases, with 12 bases between them. Germline V lookup: CDR1 SGHNT, CDR2 YYREEE (reference sequence). The CDR3 has 16 amino acids. Here the CDR3 reads CASSLSGTASTDTQYF. CDR3 sequence (DNA): TGTGCCAGCAGCTTGTCGGGGACCGCTAGCACAGATACGCAGTATTTT. The full variable domain, rest sourced from reference TRBV5-4 and TRBJ2-3, is ETGVTQSPTHLIKTRGQQVTLRCSSQSGHNTVSWYQQALGQGPQFIFQYYREEENGRGNFPPRFSGLQFPNYSSELNVNALELDDSALYLCASSLSGTASTDTQYFGPGTRLTVL.

V is TRBV30 and J is TRBJ2-7, with a possible D match to TRBD1 (6 bases). The CDR3 is 12 amino acids. Germline CDR1 GTSNPN, CDR2 SVGIG (reference sequence). V was shortened by 4 bases and J by 3 bases, with 10 bases between the two germline ends. The CDR3 sequence is CAWKTGVYEQYF. The CDR3 nucleotides are TGTGCCTGGAAGACAGGAGTCTACGAGCAGTACTTC. Full variable domain (missing parts from reference TRBV30 and TRBJ2-7): SQTIHQWPATLVQPVGSPLSLECTVEGTSNPNLYWYRQAAGRGLQLLFYSVGIGQISSEVPQNLSASRPQDRQFILSSKKLLLSDSGFYLCAWKTGVYEQYFGPGTRLTVT.

This chain joins TRBV5-1 and TRBJ2-1; TRBD2 agrees at 8 bases. Per germline, CDR1 SGHRS and CDR2 YFSETQ. The CDR3 has 15 amino acids. V was pared by 4 bases and J by 1 base, with 4 bases of the junction left unmatched. This chain's CDR3 is CASSLLAESYNEQFF. CDR3 nucleotides: TGCGCCAGCAGCCTACTAGCGGAGTCCTACAATGAGCAGTTCTTC.

This rearrangement joins TRBV6-1 to TRBJ1-5, with a possible D match to TRBD1 (5 bases). V shed 3 bases and J shed 0 bases, with 12 bases lying between them. This CDR3 is 16 amino acids long. Germline assignment: CDR1 MNHNS and CDR2 SASEGT. CDR3 sequence: CASSEAGPYSNQPQHF. The CDR3 DNA is TGTGCCAGCAGTGAGGCGGGACCCTATAGCAATCAGCCCCAGCATTTT.

The chain uses TRBV6-5 and TRBJ2-7, with TRBD2 identical over 8 bases. Per germline, CDR1 MNHEY and CDR2 SVGAGI. The CDR3 extends over 14 amino acids. J was trimmed by 4 bases and V by 7 bases; bases with no gene match: 9. This CDR3 is CASTAAGGRYEQYF. CDR3 bases: TGTGCCAGCACCGCGGCGGGGGGCAGGTACGAGCAGTACTTC.

This chain links TRBV15 with TRBJ2-2, with a tentative D call TRBD1 (5 bases). Germline CDR1 LNHNV, CDR2 YYDKDF (reference sequence). Trimming left V 8 bases short and J 1 base short, with 5 bases between. This CDR3 has 12 amino acids. CDR3 sequence (DNA): TGTGCCACCCAGGGGAACACCGGGGAGCTGTTTTTT. It specifies CATQGNTGELFF.